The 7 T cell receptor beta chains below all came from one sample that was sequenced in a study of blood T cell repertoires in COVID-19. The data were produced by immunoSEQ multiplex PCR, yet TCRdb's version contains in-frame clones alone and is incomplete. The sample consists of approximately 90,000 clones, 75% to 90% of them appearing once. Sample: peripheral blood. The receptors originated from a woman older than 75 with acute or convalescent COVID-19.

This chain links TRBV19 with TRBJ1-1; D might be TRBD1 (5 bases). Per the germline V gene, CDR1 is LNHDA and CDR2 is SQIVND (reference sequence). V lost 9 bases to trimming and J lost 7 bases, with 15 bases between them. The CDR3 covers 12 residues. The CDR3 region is CASRAQGSEAFF. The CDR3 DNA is TGTGCCAGCAGGGCCCAAGGCAGTGAAGCTTTCTTT.

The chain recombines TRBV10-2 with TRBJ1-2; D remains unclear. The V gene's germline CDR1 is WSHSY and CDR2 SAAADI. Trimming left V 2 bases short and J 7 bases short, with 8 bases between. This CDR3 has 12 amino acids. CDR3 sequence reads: CASSETTSGYTF. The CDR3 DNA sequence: TGCGCCAGCAGTGAGACGACAAGTGGCTACACCTTC.

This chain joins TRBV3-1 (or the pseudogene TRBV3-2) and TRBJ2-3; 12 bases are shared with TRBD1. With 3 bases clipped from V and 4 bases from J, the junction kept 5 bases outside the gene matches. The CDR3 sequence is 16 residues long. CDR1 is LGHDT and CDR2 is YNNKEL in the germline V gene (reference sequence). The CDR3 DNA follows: TGTGCCAGCAGCCACCTGGGACAGGGGGCGGCAGATACGCAGTATTTT. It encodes CASSHLGQGAADTQYF.

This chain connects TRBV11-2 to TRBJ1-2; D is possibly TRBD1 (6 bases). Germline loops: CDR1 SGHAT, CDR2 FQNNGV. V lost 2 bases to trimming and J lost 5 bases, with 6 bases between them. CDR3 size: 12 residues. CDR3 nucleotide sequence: TGTGCCAGCAGCTTACAGGGGTATGGCTACACCTTC. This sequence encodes CASSLQGYGYTF.

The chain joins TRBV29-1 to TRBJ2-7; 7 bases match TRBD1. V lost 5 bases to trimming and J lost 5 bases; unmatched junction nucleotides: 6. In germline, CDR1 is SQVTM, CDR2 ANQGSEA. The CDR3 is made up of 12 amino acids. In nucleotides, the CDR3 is TGCAGCGTTTCTAAGGGGGCAGACGAGCAGTACTTC. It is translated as CSVSKGADEQYF.

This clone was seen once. CDR3 coding DNA: TGTGCCAGCAGCATCCAAGGCGGGGCTTTAGCGAGGGAGCTGTTTTTT. Translated: CASSIQGGALARELFF. The rearrangement joins TRBV9 to TRBJ2-2; D is possibly TRBD2 (6 bases). CDR1 and CDR2 (germline): SGDLS, YYNGEE. The CDR3 covers 16 residues. The ends were cut back, 4 bases at V and 9 bases at J, with 22 bases in the middle.

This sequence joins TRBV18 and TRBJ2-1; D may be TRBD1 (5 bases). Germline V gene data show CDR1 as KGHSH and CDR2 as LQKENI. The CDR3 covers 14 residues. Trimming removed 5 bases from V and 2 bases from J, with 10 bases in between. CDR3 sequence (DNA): TGTGCCAGCTCAGTGACAGAAACCTACAATGAGCAGTTCTTC. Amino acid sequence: CASSVTETYNEQFF.